This T cell receptor (beta chain) was captured by sequencing in a study of CD49a tissue-resident CD8 T cells in human skin (dated by TCRdb to about 2017). Describing the broader study: The study examined tissue-resident memory CD8+ T cell subsets in human skin defined by CD49a, CD69 and CD103 expression.

In sorted CD8+ T cells obtained from the blood, dermis and epidermis of about 5 healthy donors, TCR beta CDR3 regions were analysed. Both blood and skin samples were provided by each TCR-sequenced donor, and all TCR-sequenced donors were healthy individuals. Sorting was used to isolate CD8+ T cell populations prior to TCR beta sequencing. Before any analysis of T cells, the skin was split into dermal and epidermal compartments. About this clone: There is no known antigen for this receptor. No base quality values were provided; no much bigger clone lies one nucleotide off. The same CDR3 can be traced to other DNA sequences in this sample.

The germline V gene gives CDR1 as SGHAT and CDR2 as FQNNGV. From V the trimming removes 3 bases and from J it removes 5 bases, while the gene matches leave 7 bases of the junction unaccounted for. The CDR3 sequence holds 14 residues, the cysteine and phenylalanine included. Only the CDR3 region is kept as DNA, spanning 42 bases read in frame from base 1. Libraries came from the immunoSEQ multiplex PCR assay. On the authors' methods: Across the sorted blood, dermal and epidermal CD8+ T cell populations, TCR V beta family usage frequencies were compared. TCRdb's version of the immuneACCESS table is confined to in-frame rearrangements and falls short of the full clone set. An unresolved V gene accounts for under half of the shortfall where checked; the remainder is of unknown origin. V, J and clone size are taken as reported in that table, and D and trimming were inferred from the DNA itself. The sample data list about 1,200 clones, and 78% of these were observed just once. The ten top clones hold 9.5% to 10% of the sample.

The chain uses TRBV11-2 and TRBJ2-7; TRBD2 matches 7 bases in the middle. The specimen sequenced was CD103- CD8+ T cells sorted from skin dermis. The clonotype originates from a human donor in good health. The CDR3 region reads CASSFASGNHEQYF. The base sequence is TGTGCCAGCAGCTTCGCCAGCGGGAACCACGAGCAGTACTTC. This CDR3, with the reference TRBV11-2 and TRBJ2-7 proteins standing in past its ends, gives the full variable domain EAGVAQSPRYKIIEKRQSVAFWCNPISGHATLYWYQQILGQGPKLLIQFQNNGVVDDSQLPKDRFSAERLKGVDSTLKIQPAKLEDSAVYLCASSFASGNHEQYFGPGTRLTVT.